Each of the 31 T cell receptor beta chains below was sequenced from the same sample in a study of blood T cell repertoires in COVID-19. The table came from immunoSEQ multiplex PCR; TCRdb's copy has only in-frame clones and leaves some out. Of about 150,000 clones listed, more than 75% are singletons. Sequencing used peripheral blood. The source of these receptors is a man between 60 and 75 years old with active or convalescent COVID-19.

The rearrangement links TRBV5-4 to TRBJ2-4, with D perhaps matching TRBD2 (5 bases). Trimming took 3 bases from V and 6 from J, leaving 7 bases between them. This CDR3 region has 12 residues. CDR1 is SGHNT, CDR2 YYREEE, per germline (reference sequence). The CDR3 DNA reads as TGTGCCAGCAGCTGGGAGTTAAACATTCAGTACTTC. It specifies CASSWELNIQYF.

The chain recombines TRBV15 with TRBJ1-6; possible D gene TRBD1, 6 bases. Trimming left V 3 bases short and J 9 bases short, with 18 bases between. From germline, CDR1 is LNHNV and CDR2 YYDKDF (reference sequence). The CDR3 totals 16 residues. CDR3 bases: TGTGCCACCAGCAGGAGCCCCTCAGGGGCCGGTTCACCCCTCCACTTT. As protein: CATSRSPSGAGSPLHF.

The chain employs TRBV30 and TRBJ2-5; 7 nucleotides align to TRBD2. There are 14 residues in the CDR3. Germline assignment: CDR1 GTSNPN and CDR2 SVGIG (reference sequence). J was trimmed by 7 bases and V by 2 bases; bases with no gene match: 10. The CDR3 region is CAWSPRREIGTQYF. CDR3 DNA sequence: TGTGCCTGGAGTCCTAGGCGGGAGATTGGGACCCAGTACTTC.

The J gene is TRBJ2-7, the V gene TRBV7-2, with a tentative D call TRBD1 (6 bases). Per the germline V gene, CDR1 is SGHTA and CDR2 is FQGNSA. The CDR3 extends over 13 amino acids. Trimming pared 6 bases from V and 2 bases from J, leaving 11 bases between. As DNA, the CDR3 is TGTGCCAGCAGGCCCCAGGGGCCCTACGAGCAGTACTTC. Encoded protein: CASRPQGPYEQYF.

The chain links TRBV6-5 to TRBJ1-2; D might be TRBD1 (5 bases). This CDR3 is 15 amino acids long. Germline V gene sequence: CDR1 MNHEY, CDR2 SVGAGI. V was clipped by 8 bases and J by 6 bases, with 22 bases between them. The CDR3 region has the DNA TGTGCCAGCGTTAGGGACTCCTTTGCAGGGAATGGCTACACCTTC. Encoded protein: CASVRDSFAGNGYTF.

A few counts support this clone. The rearrangement uses TRBV29-1 and TRBJ2-7; the match to TRBD1 covers 9 bases. CDR3 length: 14 residues. Germline values: CDR1 SQVTM, CDR2 ANQGSEA. V shed 4 bases, J shed 4 bases, and the junction held 8 bases outside the gene matches. The CDR3 region is CSVGRTGVKYEQYF. The CDR3 nucleotides are TGCAGCGTTGGGCGGACAGGGGTGAAGTACGAGCAGTACTTC.

The genes are TRBV10-2 and TRBJ2-7, with 11 bases identical to TRBD2. J gave up 3 bases and V 5 bases, and 3 bases lay outside the gene matches. The CDR3 spans 14 residues. Germline CDR1 is WSHSY and CDR2 is SAAADI. The CDR3 DNA sequence: TGCGCCAGCAGTCCCGGGACTAGCGGCTACGAGCAGTACTTC. Translation gives CASSPGTSGYEQYF.

This clone has more than one count but fewer than ten. The chain is built from TRBV7-9 and TRBJ1-2; 7 bases map to TRBD1. Germline CDR1 and CDR2: SEHNR and FQNEAQ (reference sequence). Trimming took 1 base from V and 4 from J; bases not matched to a gene: 6. The CDR3 sequence is 15 residues long. The CDR3 coding sequence is TGTGCCAGCAGCTTAGGGGACAGCCATTTCTATGGCTACACCTTC. Encoded protein: CASSLGDSHFYGYTF.

This chain joins TRBV7-3 and TRBJ2-5; a possible D gene is TRBD2 (6 bases). The V end lost 3 bases, the J end lost 1 base, and 12 bases lay between the germline ends. Germline values: CDR1 SGHTA, CDR2 FQGTGA. The CDR3 runs 15 residues. As DNA, the CDR3 is TGTGCCAGCAGCTTCGGCGGGGCCCCCCAAGAGACCCAGTACTTC. It translates to CASSFGGAPQETQYF. Complete variable domain (other parts from reference TRBV7-3 and TRBJ2-5): GAGVSQTPSNKVTEKGKYVELRCDPISGHTALYWYRQSLGQGPEFLIYFQGTGAADDSGLPNDRFFAVRPEGSVSTLKIQRTERGDSAVYLCASSFGGAPQETQYFGPGTRLLVL.

This sequence joins TRBV7-3 and TRBJ1-6, with a tentative D call TRBD1 (6 bases). The germline V and J ends were trimmed by 4 bases and 11 bases, with 12 bases remaining between them. Germline lookup yields CDR1 SGHTA and CDR2 FQGTGA. This CDR3 has 13 residues. This CDR3 is CASSSRGGTPLHF. The CDR3 nucleotides read TGTGCCAGCAGCTCCAGGGGCGGCACACCCCTCCACTTT.

This chain joins TRBV19 and TRBJ2-7; 7 nucleotides line up with TRBD1. The CDR3 spans 12 residues. Germline V gene data show CDR1 as LNHDA and CDR2 as SQIVND (reference sequence). With V trimmed by 5 bases and J by 9 bases, 7 bases remained unmatched. CDR3 coding DNA: TGTGCCAGTAGTCCACAGACAGGGTGGCAGTACTTC. Translation: CASSPQTGWQYF. The full variable domain, its missing parts supplied by reference TRBV19 and TRBJ2-7, is DGGITQSPKYLFRKEGQNVTLSCEQNLNHDAMYWYRQDPGQGLRLIYYSQIVNDFQKGDIAEGYSVSREKKESFPLTVTSAQKNPTAFYLCASSPQTGWQYFGPGTRLTVT.

This chain uses TRBV9 with TRBJ2-1, with TRBD2 identical over 8 bases. The CDR3 covers 15 residues. The V gene's germline CDR1 is SGDLS and CDR2 YYNGEE. J lost 7 bases, V lost 4 bases, and 10 bases had no gene match. CDR3 in amino acids: CASSPLAGPRNEQFF. The CDR3 bases are TGTGCCAGCAGCCCTCTAGCGGGCCCGAGGAATGAGCAGTTCTTC.

This clone was seen a few times. The rearrangement links TRBV7-9 to TRBJ2-5; 9 bases are a match to TRBD1. V gave up 5 bases and J gave up 4 bases; unmatched junction bases: 2. Germline values: CDR1 SEHNR, CDR2 FQNEAQ (reference sequence). The CDR3 is 13 amino acids. The DNA of the CDR3 is TGTGCCAGCAGCCACAGGGGGCTAGAGACCCAGTACTTC. It codes for CASSHRGLETQYF.

The chain couples TRBV19 to TRBJ1-5, with D perhaps TRBD1 (6 bases). Looked up from germline, CDR1 is LNHDA and CDR2 is SQIVND (reference sequence). The CDR3 consists of 15 residues. V was trimmed by 7 bases and J by 3 bases, leaving 16 bases between them. CDR3 DNA sequence: TGTGCCAGTACAAGGACTGGGGACAACAATCAGCCCCAGCATTTT. This encodes CASTRTGDNNQPQHF.

This rearrangement joins TRBV7-9 to TRBJ2-1, with D possibly being TRBD2 (6 bases). Germline loops: CDR1 SEHNR, CDR2 FQNEAQ (reference sequence). The V gene lost 4 bases and the J gene lost 5 bases, with 15 bases spanning the gap. CDR3 length equals 15 residues. The CDR3 nucleotides read TGTGCCAGCAGCTCCACTAGCAACCGTAACAATGAGCAGTTCTTC. It encodes CASSSTSNRNNEQFF.

This clone came up once. The genes are TRBV7-2 and TRBJ1-5; D may be TRBD1 (5 bases). This CDR3 region has 14 residues. The ends were cut back, 0 bases at V and 7 bases at J, with 10 bases in the middle. Germline V gene data show CDR1 as SGHTA and CDR2 as FQGNSA. The DNA of the CDR3 is TGTGCCAGCAGCTTAGCGGGGGGGAGACAGCCCCAGCATTTT. Protein product: CASSLAGGRQPQHF.

V gene TRBV19 combines with J gene TRBJ1-1; D unclear. CDR3 length: 14 amino acids. The germline V gene has CDR1 LNHDA and CDR2 SQIVND (reference sequence). Trimming left V 0 bases short and J 8 bases short, with 13 bases between. This CDR3 reads CASSIDPRIGEAFF. CDR3 bases: TGTGCCAGTAGTATAGATCCCAGGATAGGCGAAGCTTTCTTT.

The chain employs TRBV27 and TRBJ2-4, with D perhaps matching TRBD1 (5 bases). The CDR3 loop spans 16 amino acids. CDR1 is MNHEY and CDR2 is SMNVEV in the germline V gene (reference sequence). Trimming stripped 4 bases from V and 5 bases from J, with 18 bases between. The CDR3: CASSSQGNPLENIQYF. The DNA for the CDR3 is TGTGCCAGCAGTTCCCAGGGAAATCCCCTGGAAAACATTCAGTACTTC.

This chain joins TRBV7-2 and TRBJ2-6; D is unclear. The CDR3 totals 15 residues. V was pared by 5 bases and J by 0 bases, with 8 bases between. Germline V gene sequence: CDR1 SGHTA, CDR2 FQGNSA. The CDR3 region has the DNA TGTGCCAGCAGCCCCAGGCTCTCTGGGGCCAACGTCCTGACTTTC. This encodes CASSPRLSGANVLTF.

The gene calls are TRBV21-1 and TRBJ2-1; the table names TRBD2, a call not compared with the DNA. TRBV21-1 is annotated as a pseudogene. The CDR3 contains 12 residues. This CDR3 is CARTSGLGEQFF. DNA of the CDR3: TGTGCCAGGACTAGCGGCCTGGGTGAGCAGTTCTTC.

The J gene is TRBJ2-1, the V gene TRBV12-5; 8 bases are a match to TRBD1. Per the germline V gene, CDR1 is LGHNT and CDR2 is FRNRAP. V trimming: 2 bases; J trimming: 9 bases; junction bases outside the gene matches: 12. The CDR3 runs 16 residues. The CDR3 bases are TGTGCTAGTGGTTTGAGGGGGACAGGCCCCAGGGTTGAGCAGTTCTTC. Its protein product is CASGLRGTGPRVEQFF.

This chain connects TRBV28 to TRBJ1-2, with a possible D match to TRBD1 (5 bases). The CDR3 extends over 13 amino acids. V was trimmed by 9 bases and J by 5 bases, leaving 16 bases between them. Germline CDR1 is MDHEN and CDR2 is SYDVKM. This chain's CDR3 is CASQGGRQYGYTF. The CDR3 DNA reads TGTGCCAGTCAGGGTGGGCGGCAATATGGCTACACCTTC.

CDR3 sequence (DNA): TGTGCCAGCAGTTCACCTTCGACAGGAGGTCAAGAGACCCAGTACTTC. Encoded protein: CASSSPSTGGQETQYF. This chain uses TRBV28 with TRBJ2-5; TRBD1 might be the D (6 bases). CDR3 length: 16 amino acids. Germline V gives CDR1 MDHEN, CDR2 SYDVKM. V lost 4 bases and J 2 bases, leaving 17 bases between the germline ends.

The V and J genes are TRBV18 and TRBJ2-5, with D maybe TRBD1 (7 bases). CDR1 is KGHSH and CDR2 is LQKENI in the germline V gene. V was trimmed by 4 bases and J by 4 bases, leaving 13 bases between them. CDR3 length: 14 residues. CDR3 sequence (DNA): TGTGCCAGCTCACTGCGGGACAGAAGAGAGACCCAGTACTTC. Translating gives CASSLRDRRETQYF.

On this clone itself: This sample also contains other DNA sequences that code for the same CDR3. The V and J genes are TRBV27 and TRBJ1-4; no clear D. This CDR3 has 14 amino acids. The V and J ends lost 3 bases and 2 bases respectively, with 7 bases between them. CDR1 is MNHEY and CDR2 is SMNVEV in the germline V gene (reference sequence). CDR3 in amino acids: CASSFEGTNEKLFF. The CDR3 bases are TGTGCCAGCAGTTTCGAGGGTACTAATGAAAAACTGTTTTTT.

Here the CDR3 DNA reads TGTGCCAGCTCACCCCCGGGACAACTAAATGAAAAACTGTTTTTT. Translated: CASSPPGQLNEKLFF. The rearrangement uses TRBV18 and TRBJ1-4; D is possibly TRBD1 (6 bases). From germline, CDR1 is KGHSH and CDR2 LQKENI. The CDR3 is 15 amino acids. The germline V and J ends were trimmed by 3 bases and 5 bases, with 13 bases remaining between them.

This rearrangement joins TRBV7-8 to TRBJ1-2; TRBD1 aligns across 7 bases. After removal of 2 bases from V and 3 bases from J, the junction contained 6 bases not matched to a gene. The CDR3 covers 15 residues. The germline V gene has CDR1 SGHVS and CDR2 FQNEAQ. The CDR3 sequence: CASSLSPGGHYGYTF. The CDR3 DNA is TGTGCCAGCAGCTTATCCCCAGGGGGGCACTATGGCTACACCTTC.

The rearrangement links TRBV9 to TRBJ2-1; 7 positions agree with TRBD2. The CDR3 runs to 20 residues. V trimming: 0 bases; J trimming: 3 bases; junction bases outside the gene matches: 18. Germline lookup yields CDR1 SGDLS and CDR2 YYNGEE. The CDR3 DNA reads TGTGCCAGCAGCGTAGCCGCACTAGCGAGAAGAACGGCGTACTACAATGAGCAGTTCTTC. Translating gives CASSVAALARRTAYYNEQFF.

This chain joins TRBV9 and TRBJ2-2; 8 nucleotides match TRBD1. The CDR3 has 16 amino acids. The junction had 5 bases not matched to a gene; V was cut back by 0 bases and J by 4 bases. Germline V CDR1 and CDR2: SGDLS, YYNGEE. The chain's CDR3 is CASSVALGTGTGELFF. The CDR3 DNA reads as TGTGCCAGCAGCGTAGCTCTGGGGACAGGCACCGGGGAGCTGTTTTTT.

The chain has TRBV7-2 and TRBJ2-1; D gene unclear. V was cut by 1 base and J by 9 bases, with 10 bases left in between. CDR1 and CDR2 (germline): SGHTA, FQGNSA. This CDR3 has 13 amino acids. CDR3 sequence: CASSLEERSEQFF. CDR3 DNA sequence: TGTGCCAGCAGCTTAGAGGAGCGAAGTGAGCAGTTCTTC.

The CDR3 DNA reads as TGTGCCACCAGTGATTGGACAGGGACAAACATTCAGTACTTC. Protein: CATSDWTGTNIQYF. The chain is built from TRBV24-1 and TRBJ2-4; 8 bases align to TRBD1. The V segment lost 2 bases and the J segment 6 bases; nucleotides outside the gene matches: 2. The V gene's germline CDR1 is KGHDR and CDR2 SFDVKD. CDR3 length: 14 residues.